This entry features one T cell receptor (beta chain) sequence. The data stem from a study of blood T cell repertoires in COVID-19. Turning to the study itself: Material from acute and convalescent COVID-19 was sourced from the United States, Italy and Spain.

V lost 4 bases, J lost 0 bases, and 7 bases lay in between. The CDR3 is made up of 14 amino acids. Germline V gene data show CDR1 as ENHRY and CDR2 as SYGVKD. Only in-frame clones appear in the TCRdb table, and some are missing; sequencing was by immunoSEQ multiplex PCR. The table records some 220,000 clones, 80% to 90% of them present only once. The material sequenced was PBMCs or T cells enriched from blood (not recorded which). This clonotype was sampled from a young woman in a cohort exposed to, infected with or recovered from COVID-19 (not recorded which). The chain is built from TRBV10-3 and TRBJ1-5; no reliable D call. In DNA form, the CDR3 reads TGTGCCATCAGTGCCCAGAATAGCAATCAGCCCCAGCATTTT. Encoded protein: CAISAQNSNQPQHF.